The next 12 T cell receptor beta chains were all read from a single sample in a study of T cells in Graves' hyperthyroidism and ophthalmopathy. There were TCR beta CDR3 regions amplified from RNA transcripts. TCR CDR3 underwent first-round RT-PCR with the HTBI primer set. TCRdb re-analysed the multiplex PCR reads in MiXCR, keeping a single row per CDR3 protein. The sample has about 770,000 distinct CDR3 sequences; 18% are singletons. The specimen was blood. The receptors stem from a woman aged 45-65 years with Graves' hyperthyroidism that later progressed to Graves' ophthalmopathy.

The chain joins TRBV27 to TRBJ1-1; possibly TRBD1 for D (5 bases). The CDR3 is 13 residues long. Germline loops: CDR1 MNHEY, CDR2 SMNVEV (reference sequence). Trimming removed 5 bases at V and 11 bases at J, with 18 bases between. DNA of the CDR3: TGTGCCAGCAGTACAAGTCCCTCGAAGGGGGCTTTCTTT. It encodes CASSTSPSKGAFF.

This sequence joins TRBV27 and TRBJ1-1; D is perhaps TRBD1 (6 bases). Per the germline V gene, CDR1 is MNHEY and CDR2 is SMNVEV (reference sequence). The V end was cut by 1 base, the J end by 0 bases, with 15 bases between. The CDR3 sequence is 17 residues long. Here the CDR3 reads CASSLFRGFDLNTEAFF. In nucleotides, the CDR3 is TGTGCCAGCAGTTTATTTAGGGGGTTTGACCTGAACACTGAAGCTTTCTTT.

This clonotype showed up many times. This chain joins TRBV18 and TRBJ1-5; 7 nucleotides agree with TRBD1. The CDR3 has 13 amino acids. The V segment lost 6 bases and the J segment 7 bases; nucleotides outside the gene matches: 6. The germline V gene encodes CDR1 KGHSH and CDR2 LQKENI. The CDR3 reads CASSTGVGQPQHF. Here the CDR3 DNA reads TGTGCCAGCTCTACAGGGGTTGGGCAGCCCCAGCATTTT.

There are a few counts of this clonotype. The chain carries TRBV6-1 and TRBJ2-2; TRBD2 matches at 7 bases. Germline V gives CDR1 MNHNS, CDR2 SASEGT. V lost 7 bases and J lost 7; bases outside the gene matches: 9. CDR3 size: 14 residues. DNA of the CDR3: TGTGCCAGCACCGAAGGGACGGGGGGCGGGGAGCTGTTTTTT. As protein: CASTEGTGGGELFF.

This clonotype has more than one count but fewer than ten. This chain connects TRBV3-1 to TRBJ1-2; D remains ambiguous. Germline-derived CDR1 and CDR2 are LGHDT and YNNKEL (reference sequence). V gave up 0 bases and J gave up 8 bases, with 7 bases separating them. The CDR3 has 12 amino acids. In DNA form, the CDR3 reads TGTGCCAGCAGCCAAGATCTCTTAGGCTACACCTTC. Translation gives CASSQDLLGYTF.

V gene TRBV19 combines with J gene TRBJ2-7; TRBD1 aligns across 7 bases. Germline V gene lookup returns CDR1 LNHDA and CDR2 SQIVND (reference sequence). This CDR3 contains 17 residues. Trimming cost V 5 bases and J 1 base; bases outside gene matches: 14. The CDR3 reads CASSPGVKGARSYEQYF. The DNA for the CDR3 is TGTGCCAGTAGTCCAGGAGTCAAGGGGGCCCGGTCCTACGAGCAGTACTTC.

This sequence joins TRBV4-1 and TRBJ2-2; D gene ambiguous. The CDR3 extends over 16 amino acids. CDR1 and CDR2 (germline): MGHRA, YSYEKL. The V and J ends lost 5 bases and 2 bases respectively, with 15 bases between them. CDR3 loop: CASSGRLVPNTGELFF. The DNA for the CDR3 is TGCGCCAGCAGCGGGCGACTCGTCCCCAACACCGGGGAGCTGTTTTTT.

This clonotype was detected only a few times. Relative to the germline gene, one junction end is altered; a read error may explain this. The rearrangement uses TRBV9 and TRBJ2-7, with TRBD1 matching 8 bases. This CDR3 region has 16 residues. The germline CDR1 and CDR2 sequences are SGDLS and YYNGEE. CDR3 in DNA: TGTGCCAGCAGTGTAGAGCCCGACAGGGGCTCCTACGAGCAGTACTTC. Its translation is CASSVEPDRGSYEQYF.

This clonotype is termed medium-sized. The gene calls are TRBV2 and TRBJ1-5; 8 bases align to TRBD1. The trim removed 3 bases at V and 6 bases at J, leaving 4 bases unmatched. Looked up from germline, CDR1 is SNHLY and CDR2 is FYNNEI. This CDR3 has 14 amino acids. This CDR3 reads CASSETGAVQPQHF. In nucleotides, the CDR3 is TGTGCCAGCAGTGAGACAGGGGCGGTTCAGCCCCAGCATTTT.

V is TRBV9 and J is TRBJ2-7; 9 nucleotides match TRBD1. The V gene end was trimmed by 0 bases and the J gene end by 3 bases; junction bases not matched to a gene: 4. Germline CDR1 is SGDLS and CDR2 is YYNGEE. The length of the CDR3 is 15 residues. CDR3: CASSVGTGESYEQYF. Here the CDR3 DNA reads TGTGCCAGCAGCGTAGGGACAGGGGAAAGCTACGAGCAGTACTTC.

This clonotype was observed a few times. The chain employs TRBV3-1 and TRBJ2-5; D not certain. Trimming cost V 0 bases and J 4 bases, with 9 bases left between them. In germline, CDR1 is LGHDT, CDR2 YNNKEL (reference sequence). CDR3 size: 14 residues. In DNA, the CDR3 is TGTGCCAGCAGCCAAGATGCTCCGGCAGAGACCCAGTACTTC. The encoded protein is CASSQDAPAETQYF.

CDR3 coding DNA: TGTGCCAGCTCACCATCCGTTGGTGACAATCAGCCCCAGCATTTT. This codes for CASSPSVGDNQPQHF. The rearrangement links TRBV18 to TRBJ1-5, with D unclear. The CDR3 has 15 residues. Germline CDR1 and CDR2: KGHSH and LQKENI. V was cut by 2 bases and J by 3 bases, with 11 bases left in between.